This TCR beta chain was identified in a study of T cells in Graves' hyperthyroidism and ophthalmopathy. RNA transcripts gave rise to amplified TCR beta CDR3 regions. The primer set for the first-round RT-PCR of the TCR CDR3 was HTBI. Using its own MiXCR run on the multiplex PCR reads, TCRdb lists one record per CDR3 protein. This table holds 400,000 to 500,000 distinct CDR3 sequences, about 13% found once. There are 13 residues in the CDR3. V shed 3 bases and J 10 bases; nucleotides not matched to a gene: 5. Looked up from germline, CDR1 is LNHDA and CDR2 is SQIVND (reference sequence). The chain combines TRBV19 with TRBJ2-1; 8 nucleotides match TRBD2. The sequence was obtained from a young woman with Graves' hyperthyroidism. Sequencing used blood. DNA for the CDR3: TGTGCCAGTAGTATGCTGGAGCGGGAGGAGCAGTTCTTC. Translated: CASSMLEREEQFF.